Listed below are T cell receptor beta chains from one sample, sequenced in a study of post-analysis software for immune sequencing data. One entry per CDR3 protein results from TCRdb running MiXCR on the PCR reads. The sample shows some 500,000 distinct CDR3 sequences, 40% to 55% of them seen only once. Material: blood. These receptor sequences come from a girl aged 10 to 17 with multiple sclerosis. Both conserved end residues are part of each CDR3. The D gene is left open where the match is weak. Rows give clone size only sometimes, using once, few, many, or a class for an expanded clone.

d_gene	v_gene	j_gene	abundance	CDR3aa	CDR3nt
NA	TRBV15	TRBJ1-5	NA	CATSRVGGGNQPQHF	TGTGCCACCAGCAGAGTGGGAGGTGGAAATCAGCCCCAGCATTTT
NA	TRBV29-1	TRBJ2-7	few	CSVAPRVTSYEQYF	TGCAGCGTAGCGCCCAGGGTTACCTCCTACGAGCAGTACTTC
TRBD1	TRBV6-6	TRBJ1-2	few	CASSRTGDYGYTF	TGTGCCAGCAGCCGGACAGGAGACTATGGCTACACCTTC
TRBD2	TRBV7-9	TRBJ2-7	NA	CASSPLPGTSGSHEQYF	TGTGCCAGCAGCCCCCTCCCCGGGACTAGCGGGAGTCACGAGCAGTACTTC
TRBD2	TRBV4-1	TRBJ2-1	few	CASSQDRTSDYNEQFF	TGCGCCAGCAGCCAAGACAGGACTAGCGACTACAATGAGCAGTTCTTC
NA	TRBV20-1	TRBJ2-3	NA	CSARVQNTQYF	TGCAGTGCTAGAGTTCAAAATACGCAGTATTTT
NA	TRBV7-3	TRBJ2-3	NA	CASSSLGLASTDTQYF	TGTGCCAGCAGCTCTCTGGGGCTAGCGAGTACAGATACGCAGTATTTT
NA	TRBV18	TRBJ2-7	NA	CASSPNRDTAYEQYF	TGTGCCAGCTCACCGAACAGGGACACAGCCTACGAGCAGTACTTC
NA	TRBV10-3	TRBJ1-2	NA	CAISDVGAWGYGYTF	TGTGCCATCAGCGATGTGGGTGCATGGGGCTATGGCTACACCTTC
NA	TRBV6-2/TRBV6-3	TRBJ2-2	NA	CASSYSGDSGTQYFGPNTGELFF	NA
NA	TRBV29-1	TRBJ2-1	NA	CSVEGNSYNEQFF	TGCAGCGTTGAAGGAAATTCCTACAATGAGCAGTTCTTC
NA	TRBV10-3	TRBJ2-1	few	CAISDRAEGYNEQFF	TGTGCCATCAGTGATAGGGCAGAAGGGTACAATGAGCAGTTCTTC
NA	TRBV12-3/TRBV12-4	TRBJ2-3	few	CASSTGSDTQYF	TGTGCCAGCAGTACAGGGTCAGATACGCAGTATTTT
TRBD2	TRBV4-2	TRBJ2-5	NA	CASSPRGTSGRVQETQYF	TGTGCCAGCAGCCCACGAGGGACTAGCGGGAGGGTCCAAGAGACCCAGTACTTC
NA	TRBV7-9	TRBJ2-1	few	CASSLAVVEQFF	TGTGCCAGCAGCTTAGCGGTGGTTGAGCAGTTCTTC
NA	TRBV4-1	TRBJ1-4	many	CASSQEGSVTFLFF	TGCGCCAGCAGCCAAGAAGGGAGTGTCACCTTTCTGTTTTTT
NA	TRBV5-1	TRBJ1-1	NA	CASSLTQDEAFF	TGCGCCAGCAGCTTGACCCAGGATGAAGCTTTCTTT
NA	TRBV20-1	TRBJ2-5	NA	CSARRSAETQYF	TGCAGTGCCAGAAGATCGGCGGAGACCCAGTACTTC
NA	TRBV15	TRBJ1-4	few	CATSRAGRREKLFF	TGTGCCACCAGCAGGGCCGGGCGGCGTGAAAAACTGTTTTTT
NA	TRBV18	TRBJ2-1	few	CASSNGPYNEQFF	TGTGCCAGCTCAAACGGACCCTACAATGAGCAGTTCTTC
TRBD2	TRBV7-9	TRBJ2-5	few	CATSSGSAYQETQYF	TGTGCCACCTCTAGCGGGAGCGCTTACCAAGAGACCCAGTACTTC
TRBD2	TRBV5-1	TRBJ2-3	NA	CASSLLAGAKDTQYF	TGCGCCAGCAGCTTACTAGCGGGAGCAAAAGATACGCAGTATTTT
TRBD2	TRBV12-3/TRBV12-4	TRBJ2-1	NA	CAGSLGGSNYNEQFF	TGTGCCGGCAGTTTAGGCGGGAGTAACTACAATGAGCAGTTCTTC
NA	TRBV20-1	TRBJ2-3	few	CSARDGRRLGTDTQYF	TGCAGTGCTAGAGATGGGCGGCGTTTGGGCACAGATACGCAGTATTTT
NA	TRBV7-9	TRBJ2-4	NA	CASSPAQSLSAKNIQYF	TGTGCCAGCAGCCCTGCACAGAGCTTATCGGCCAAAAACATTCAGTACTTC
NA	TRBV27	TRBJ2-7	NA	CASSLSIAFTYEQYF	TGTGCCAGCAGTTTATCGATAGCTTTTACCTACGAGCAGTACTTC
NA	TRBV9	TRBJ2-3	NA	CASSNSANTQYF	TGTGCCAGCAGCAACTCAGCGAATACGCAGTATTTT
NA	TRBV28	TRBJ1-1	NA	CASTLNTEAFF	TGTGCCAGCACTTTGAACACTGAAGCTTTCTTT
NA	TRBV11-2	TRBJ2-3	few	CASSLDPAASTDTQYF	TGTGCCAGCAGCTTAGATCCAGCGGCCAGCACAGATACGCAGTATTTT
NA	TRBV7-3	TRBJ1-1	few	CASSLKIADMHTEAFF	TGTGCCAGCAGCTTAAAGATTGCGGACATGCACACTGAAGCTTTCTTT
NA	TRBV10-3	TRBJ2-1	few	CAISAPGEQFF	TGTGCCATCAGTGCTCCGGGGGAGCAGTTCTTC
NA	TRBV9	TRBJ2-7	few	CASSVGTFAYEQYF	TGTGCCAGCAGCGTAGGGACCTTCGCCTACGAGCAGTACTTC
NA	TRBV28	TRBJ1-5	NA	CASSLRQVNQPQHF	TGTGCCAGCAGTTTAAGACAGGTTAATCAGCCCCAGCATTTT
NA	TRBV6-6	TRBJ1-5	NA	CASSYGNNQPQHF	TGTGCCAGCAGTTACGGCAACAATCAGCCCCAGCATTTT
NA	TRBV5-4	TRBJ2-5	NA	CASSPSVGPGETQYF	TGTGCCAGCAGCCCCTCGGTGGGGCCAGGAGAGACCCAGTACTTC
NA	TRBV20-1	TRBJ2-6	NA	CSASGGAGANVLTF	TGCAGTGCTAGTGGTGGGGCTGGGGCCAACGTCCTGACTTTC
NA	TRBV6-1	TRBJ2-7	few	CASTERGRDEQYF	TGTGCCAGCACCGAACGTGGCAGGGACGAGCAGTACTTC
NA	TRBV5-1	TRBJ2-1	NA	CASSSDSIYNEQFF	TGCGCCAGCAGCTCAGACTCTATCTACAATGAGCAGTTCTTC
TRBD1	TRBV2	TRBJ2-7	few	CASRLDRGEGYEQYF	TGTGCCAGCAGGCTCGACAGGGGTGAAGGCTACGAGCAGTACTTC
NA	TRBV5-1	TRBJ2-3	NA	CASSLARETDTQYF	TGCGCCAGCAGCTTGGCCCGGGAGACAGATACGCAGTATTTT